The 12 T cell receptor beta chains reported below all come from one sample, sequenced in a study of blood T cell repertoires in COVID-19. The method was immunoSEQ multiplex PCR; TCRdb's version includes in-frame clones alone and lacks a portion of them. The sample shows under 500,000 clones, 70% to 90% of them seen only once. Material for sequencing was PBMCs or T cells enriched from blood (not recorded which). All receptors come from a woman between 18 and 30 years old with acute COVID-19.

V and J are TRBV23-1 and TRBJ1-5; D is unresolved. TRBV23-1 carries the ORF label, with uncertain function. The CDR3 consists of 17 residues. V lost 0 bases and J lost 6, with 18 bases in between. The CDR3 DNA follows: TGCGCCAGCAGTCAATCTGTGTGGGAAGGGAGGCCTCAGCCCCAGCATTTT. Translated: CASSQSVWEGRPQPQHF.

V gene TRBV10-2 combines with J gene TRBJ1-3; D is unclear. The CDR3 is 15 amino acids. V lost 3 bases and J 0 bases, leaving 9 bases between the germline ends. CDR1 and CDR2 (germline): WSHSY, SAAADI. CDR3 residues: CASSDAGSSGNTIYF. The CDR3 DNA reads TGCGCCAGCAGTGATGCGGGGAGCTCTGGAAACACCATATATTTT.

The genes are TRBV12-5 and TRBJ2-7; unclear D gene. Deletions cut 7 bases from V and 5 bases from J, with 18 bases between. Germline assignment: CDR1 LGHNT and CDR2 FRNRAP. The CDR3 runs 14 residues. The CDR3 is CASAFPPGFDEQYF. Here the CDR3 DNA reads TGTGCTAGTGCTTTCCCCCCAGGTTTTGACGAGCAGTACTTC.

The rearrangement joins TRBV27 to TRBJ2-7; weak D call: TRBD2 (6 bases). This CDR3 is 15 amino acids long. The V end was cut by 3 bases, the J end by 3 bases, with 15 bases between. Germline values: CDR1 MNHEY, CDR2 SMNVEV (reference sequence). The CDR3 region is CASSLGSGAIYEQYF. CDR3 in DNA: TGTGCCAGCAGTTTGGGTAGCGGAGCTATCTACGAGCAGTACTTC.

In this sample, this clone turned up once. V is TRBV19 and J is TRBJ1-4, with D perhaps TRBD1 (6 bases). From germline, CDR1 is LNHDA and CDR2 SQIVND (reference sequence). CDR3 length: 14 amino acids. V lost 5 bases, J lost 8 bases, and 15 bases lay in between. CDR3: CASSLGGAGEKLFF. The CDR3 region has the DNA TGTGCCAGTAGTCTCGGGGGGGCTGGCGAAAAACTGTTTTTT.

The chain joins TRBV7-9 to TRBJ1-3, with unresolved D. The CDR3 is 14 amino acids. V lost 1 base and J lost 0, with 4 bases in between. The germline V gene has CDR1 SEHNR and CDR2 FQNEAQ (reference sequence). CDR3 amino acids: CASSLGDSGNTIYF. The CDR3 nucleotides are TGTGCCAGCAGCTTAGGCGACTCTGGAAACACCATATATTTT.

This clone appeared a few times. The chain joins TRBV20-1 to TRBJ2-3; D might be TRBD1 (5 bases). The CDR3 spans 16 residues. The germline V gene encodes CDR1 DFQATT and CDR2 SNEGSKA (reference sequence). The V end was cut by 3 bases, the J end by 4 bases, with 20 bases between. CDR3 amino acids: CSASTPGHESADTQYF. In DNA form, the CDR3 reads TGCAGTGCTAGTACCCCAGGGCATGAAAGCGCAGATACGCAGTATTTT.

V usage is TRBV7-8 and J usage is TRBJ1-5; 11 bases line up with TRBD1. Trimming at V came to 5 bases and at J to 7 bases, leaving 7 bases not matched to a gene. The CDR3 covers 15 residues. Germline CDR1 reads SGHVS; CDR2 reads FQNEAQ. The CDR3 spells CASSASGTGGQPQHF. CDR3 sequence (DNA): TGTGCCAGCAGCGCGTCCGGGACAGGGGGGCAGCCCCAGCATTTT.

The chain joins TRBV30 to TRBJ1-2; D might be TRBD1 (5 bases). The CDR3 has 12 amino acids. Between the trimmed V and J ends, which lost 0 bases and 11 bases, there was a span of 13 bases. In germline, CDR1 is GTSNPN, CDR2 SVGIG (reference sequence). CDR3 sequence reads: CAWSVNWGVYTF. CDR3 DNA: TGTGCCTGGAGTGTAAATTGGGGGGTGTACACCTTC.

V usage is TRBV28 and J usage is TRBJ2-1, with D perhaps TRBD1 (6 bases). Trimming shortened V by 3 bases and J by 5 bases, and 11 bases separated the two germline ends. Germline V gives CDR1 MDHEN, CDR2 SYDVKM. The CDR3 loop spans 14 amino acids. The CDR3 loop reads CASSFFGQNNEQFF. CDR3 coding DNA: TGTGCCAGCAGTTTCTTCGGACAGAACAATGAGCAGTTCTTC.

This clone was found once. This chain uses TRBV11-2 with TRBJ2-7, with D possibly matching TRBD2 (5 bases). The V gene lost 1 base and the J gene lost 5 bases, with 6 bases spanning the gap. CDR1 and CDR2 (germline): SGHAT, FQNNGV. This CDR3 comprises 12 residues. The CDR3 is CASSLAGNEQYF. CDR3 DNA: TGTGCCAGCAGCTTAGCGGGGAACGAGCAGTACTTC.

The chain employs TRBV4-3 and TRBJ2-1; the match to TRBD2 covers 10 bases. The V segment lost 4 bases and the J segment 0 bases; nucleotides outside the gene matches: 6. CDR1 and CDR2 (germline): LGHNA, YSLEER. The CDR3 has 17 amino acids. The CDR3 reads CASSPGLARGSYNEQFF. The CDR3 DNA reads TGCGCCAGCAGCCCGGGACTAGCGAGGGGCTCCTACAATGAGCAGTTCTTC.